This TCR beta chain was sequenced during a study of preoperative IRX-2 immunotherapy in early breast cancer. The CDR3 covers 14 residues. Germline V gene lookup returns CDR1 SGHRS and CDR2 YFSETQ. The V end was cut by 2 bases, the J end by 3 bases, with 11 bases between. Measured with immunoSEQ multiplex PCR; TCRdb has only the in-frame clones, and not every one. The sample yields approximately 98,000 clones, about nine tenths seen once. Treatment defined: preoperative locoregional IRX-2 cytokine immunotherapy. Preoperative locoregional IRX-2 cytokine immunotherapy was tested in the phase Ib source study.

The clonotype comes from a human donor with breast cancer. Sample: tumor tissue, taken after IRX-2 immunotherapy. The chain recombines TRBV5-1 with TRBJ2-5; D is uncertain. This CDR3 is CASSLQPSEETQYF. For the CDR3, the DNA is TGCGCCAGCAGCTTACAGCCGTCGGAAGAGACCCAGTACTTC.